Listed below are T cell receptor beta chains from one sample, sequenced in a study of blood T cell repertoires in COVID-19. Repertoires were generated with immunoSEQ multiplex PCR, while TCRdb's copy carries only in-frame clones and drops some. Counted here are nearly 200,000 clones, around four fifths occurring once; the ten biggest clones make up 6.9%. Sequencing was carried out using peripheral blood. The receptors were gathered from a human donor with acute or convalescent COVID-19. The donor label of this sample is uncertain. CDR3s include the opening cysteine and the closing phenylalanine or tryptophan. The D gene is left open where the match is weak. Only part of the rows carry a size: once, few, many, or a class if the clone is expanded.

D: NA
size: once
J: TRBJ1-2
V: TRBV29-1
CDR3: CSVTLGGYGYTF
DNA: TGCAGCGTGACCCTTGGCGGCTATGGCTACACCTTC

D: TRBD2
size: NA
J: TRBJ2-2
V: TRBV19
CDR3: CASSSPGRTTGELFF
DNA: TGTGCCAGTAGTTCCCCCGGGAGGACAACCGGGGAGCTGTTTTTT

D: NA
size: once
J: TRBJ1-1
V: TRBV5-4
CDR3: CASSLGGQITEAFF
DNA: TGTGCCAGCAGCTTGGGCGGACAGATCACTGAAGCTTTCTTT

D: NA
size: NA
J: TRBJ1-3
V: TRBV9
CDR3: CASSRLSGNTIYF
DNA: TGTGCCAGCAGCCGGTTATCAGGAAACACCATATATTTT

D: NA
size: NA
J: TRBJ2-1
V: TRBV24-1
CDR3: CATSGNPGTSPARQFF
DNA: TGTGCCACCAGTGGTAATCCGGGGACTTCACCCGCAAGGCAGTTCTTC

D: NA
size: NA
J: TRBJ2-7
V: TRBV27
CDR3: CASSREGGSGEQYF
DNA: TGTGCCAGCTCCCGAGAAGGAGGCTCGGGCGAGCAGTACTTC

D: NA
size: NA
J: TRBJ2-7
V: TRBV28
CDR3: CASSLAGLYEQYF
DNA: TGTGCCAGCAGTTTAGCAGGGCTCTACGAGCAGTACTTC

D: TRBD2
size: few
J: TRBJ2-1
V: TRBV5-1
CDR3: CASSLEPTGLAGNEQFF
DNA: TGCGCCAGCAGCTTGGAACCAACGGGACTAGCGGGCAATGAGCAGTTCTTC

D: TRBD1
size: NA
J: TRBJ1-4
V: TRBV7-2
CDR3: CASSARQGPGEKLFF
DNA: TGTGCCAGCAGCGCCAGACAGGGTCCGGGCGAAAAACTGTTTTTT

D: NA
size: NA
J: TRBJ1-2
V: TRBV6-1
CDR3: CASETGANYGYTF
DNA: TGTGCCAGCGAGACGGGGGCTAACTATGGCTACACCTTC

D: NA
size: NA
J: TRBJ2-1
V: TRBV24-1
CDR3: CATMGLYPNNEQFF
DNA: TGTGCCACCATGGGCCTATATCCGAACAATGAGCAGTTCTTC

D: NA
size: NA
J: TRBJ1-1
V: TRBV13
CDR3: CASSSQGNTEAFF
DNA: TGTGCCAGCAGTTCACAGGGTAACACTGAAGCTTTCTTT

D: NA
size: NA
J: TRBJ2-2
V: TRBV2
CDR3: CASSAGVQRNTGELFF
DNA: TGTGCCAGCAGTGCGGGGGTGCAGAGGAACACCGGGGAGCTGTTTTTT

D: TRBD2
size: NA
J: TRBJ2-1
V: TRBV5-4
CDR3: CASSSLAGDEQFF
DNA: TGTGCCAGCAGCTCCTTAGCGGGAGATGAGCAGTTCTTC

D: NA
size: NA
J: TRBJ2-3
V: TRBV19
CDR3: CASSKISAIVLNTDTQYF
DNA: TGTGCCAGTAGTAAAATCTCCGCCATAGTCCTAAACACAGATACGCAGTATTTT

D: NA
size: NA
J: TRBJ2-7
V: TRBV27
CDR3: CASSFNSRGPPYEQYF
DNA: TGTGCCAGCAGTTTCAACTCGCGGGGCCCTCCCTACGAGCAGTACTTC

D: TRBD2
size: NA
J: TRBJ2-5
V: TRBV5-1
CDR3: CASSSSGAGAQETQYF
DNA: TGCGCCAGCAGCTCTTCCGGAGCGGGGGCGCAAGAGACCCAGTACTTC

D: NA
size: NA
J: TRBJ1-2
V: TRBV28
CDR3: CASSQGYGYTF
DNA: TGTGCCAGCAGCCAGGGTTATGGCTACACCTTC

D: TRBD2
size: NA
J: TRBJ2-7
V: TRBV20-1
CDR3: CSASAPGLAGNEQYF
DNA: TGCAGTGCTAGTGCCCCCGGGCTAGCGGGAAACGAGCAGTACTTC

D: NA
size: NA
J: TRBJ1-4
V: TRBV7-9
CDR3: CASSLGGRSGNEKLFF
DNA: TGTGCCAGCAGCTTAGGGGGAAGGAGCGGTAATGAAAAACTGTTTTTT

D: NA
size: few
J: TRBJ1-6
V: TRBV5-3
CDR3: CARSGGTFIPSPLHF
DNA: TGTGCCAGAAGCGGGGGGACCTTCATTCCTTCACCCCTCCACTTT

D: TRBD1
size: NA
J: TRBJ1-4
V: TRBV5-8
CDR3: CASSSGQRYEKLFF
DNA: TGTGCCAGCAGCTCGGGACAGAGGTACGAAAAACTGTTTTTT

D: TRBD1
size: NA
J: TRBJ1-1
V: TRBV19
CDR3: CASSRIDRDSEAFF
DNA: TGTGCCAGTAGTAGGATAGACAGGGACTCTGAAGCTTTCTTT

D: NA
size: NA
J: TRBJ1-6
V: TRBV28
CDR3: CASAGAVRLSPLHF
DNA: TGTGCCAGCGCAGGGGCCGTCCGCCTTTCACCCCTCCACTTT

D: NA
size: NA
J: TRBJ1-1
V: TRBV25-1
CDR3: CASSPLRGDSSEAFF
DNA: TGTGCCAGCAGTCCACTCAGGGGAGATTCCTCTGAAGCTTTCTTT

D: NA
size: NA
J: TRBJ1-6
V: TRBV11-2
CDR3: CASSLEGLALHF
DNA: TGTGCCAGCAGCTTAGAGGGACTCGCCCTCCACTTT

D: TRBD1
size: NA
J: TRBJ1-2
V: TRBV27
CDR3: CASSLYPGTGGSYGYTF
DNA: TGTGCCAGCAGCCTTTATCCAGGGACAGGGGGGAGTTATGGCTACACCTTC

D: NA
size: once
J: TRBJ2-7
V: TRBV23-1
CDR3: CASGDWRPYEQYF
DNA: TGCGCCAGCGGAGACTGGCGGCCCTACGAGCAGTACTTC

D: NA
size: few
J: TRBJ1-5
V: TRBV19
CDR3: CASSAQGVGNQPQHF
DNA: TGTGCCAGTAGTGCACAGGGAGTTGGCAATCAGCCCCAGCATTTT

D: NA
size: NA
J: TRBJ2-3
V: TRBV5-4
CDR3: CASSLDRESTDTQYF
DNA: TGTGCCAGCAGCTTGGACAGGGAGAGCACAGATACGCAGTATTTT

D: TRBD1
size: NA
J: TRBJ1-5
V: TRBV5-1
CDR3: CASSPTGDSNQPQHF
DNA: TGCGCCAGCAGTCCAACAGGGGACAGCAATCAGCCCCAGCATTTT

D: TRBD1
size: NA
J: TRBJ1-6
V: TRBV6-5
CDR3: CASTSGTGDLPLHF
DNA: TGTGCCAGCACCTCCGGGACAGGAGACCTCCCCCTCCACTTT

D: TRBD1
size: NA
J: TRBJ1-1
V: TRBV7-3
CDR3: CASSPDRGNTEAFF
DNA: TGTGCCAGCAGCCCCGACAGGGGGAACACTGAAGCTTTCTTT

D: NA
size: NA
J: TRBJ1-5
V: TRBV28
CDR3: CASIEAGRGSNQPQHF
DNA: TGTGCCAGCATCGAGGCAGGGAGGGGTAGCAATCAGCCCCAGCATTTT

D: TRBD1
size: NA
J: TRBJ2-7
V: TRBV6-5
CDR3: CASSYMGQGAYEQYF
DNA: TGTGCCAGCAGTTACATGGGACAGGGAGCATACGAGCAGTACTTC

D: NA
size: NA
J: TRBJ2-1
V: TRBV15
CDR3: CATSRDRSDSRHSYNEQFF
DNA: TGTGCCACCAGCAGAGATCGGTCAGATAGCCGTCACTCCTACAATGAGCAGTTCTTC

D: TRBD1
size: NA
J: TRBJ1-4
V: TRBV7-9
CDR3: CASSQTGGREKLFF
DNA: TGTGCCAGCAGCCAAACAGGGGGCCGGGAAAAACTGTTTTTT

D: TRBD2
size: NA
J: TRBJ2-1
V: TRBV4-2
CDR3: CASSQDGAGGLTPLGKENEQFF
DNA: TGTGCCAGCAGCCAAGATGGAGCGGGAGGACTGACACCCCTCGGGAAAGAGAATGAGCAGTTCTTC

D: NA
size: NA
J: TRBJ1-1
V: TRBV27
CDR3: CASSWRGRDPTEAFF
DNA: TGTGCCAGCAGTTGGCGCGGCAGGGATCCCACTGAAGCTTTCTTT

D: NA
size: NA
J: TRBJ2-1
V: TRBV20-1
CDR3: CSASQLNEQFF
DNA: TGCAGTGCTTCACAGCTCAATGAGCAGTTCTTC

D: TRBD2
size: NA
J: TRBJ2-7
V: TRBV6-6
CDR3: CASGGVAGVGEQYF
DNA: TGTGCCTCCGGGGGTGTAGCGGGAGTCGGGGAGCAGTACTTC

D: TRBD1
size: NA
J: TRBJ1-2
V: TRBV12-3/TRBV12-4
CDR3: CASGGQGVYGYTF
DNA: TGTGCCAGCGGGGGACAGGGGGTCTATGGCTACACCTTC

D: NA
size: NA
J: TRBJ1-3
V: TRBV18
CDR3: CASSSPTVVGNTIYF
DNA: TGTGCCAGCTCAAGCCCGACAGTCGTAGGAAACACCATATATTTT

D: TRBD2
size: few
J: TRBJ2-7
V: TRBV5-1
CDR3: CASSLDASGYSYEQYF
DNA: TGCGCCAGCAGCTTGGACGCTAGCGGGTATTCCTACGAGCAGTACTTC

D: NA
size: few
J: TRBJ1-4
V: TRBV28
CDR3: CASSPATNEKLFF
DNA: TGTGCCAGCAGTCCCGCAACTAATGAAAAACTGTTTTTT

D: NA
size: NA
J: TRBJ1-1
V: TRBV6-6
CDR3: CASSPSVYAPEAFF
DNA: TGTGCCAGCAGCCCTAGCGTCTATGCCCCTGAAGCTTTCTTT

D: TRBD1
size: few
J: TRBJ2-1
V: TRBV10-3
CDR3: CAIREQGRGYNEQFF
DNA: TGTGCCATCAGGGAACAGGGGAGAGGCTACAATGAGCAGTTCTTC

D: TRBD1
size: NA
J: TRBJ2-1
V: TRBV7-2
CDR3: CASSPTGGFSYNEQFF
DNA: TGTGCCAGCAGCCCTACAGGGGGCTTCTCCTACAATGAGCAGTTCTTC

D: NA
size: NA
J: TRBJ1-4
V: TRBV30
CDR3: CAWSVLRRVNEKLFF
DNA: TGTGCCTGGAGTGTATTACGGCGGGTTAATGAAAAACTGTTTTTT

D: NA
size: once
J: TRBJ2-7
V: TRBV30
CDR3: CAWRISDLSYEQYF
DNA: TGTGCCTGGAGGATTAGTGACTTATCCTACGAGCAGTACTTC

D: NA
size: NA
J: TRBJ1-1
V: TRBV10-3
CDR3: CAIRQVNTEAFF
DNA: TGTGCCATCAGACAGGTGAACACTGAAGCTTTCTTT

D: NA
size: NA
J: TRBJ1-5
V: TRBV6-5
CDR3: CASSSRGDRPQHF
DNA: TGTGCCAGCAGCTCTCGGGGGGATCGGCCCCAGCATTTT